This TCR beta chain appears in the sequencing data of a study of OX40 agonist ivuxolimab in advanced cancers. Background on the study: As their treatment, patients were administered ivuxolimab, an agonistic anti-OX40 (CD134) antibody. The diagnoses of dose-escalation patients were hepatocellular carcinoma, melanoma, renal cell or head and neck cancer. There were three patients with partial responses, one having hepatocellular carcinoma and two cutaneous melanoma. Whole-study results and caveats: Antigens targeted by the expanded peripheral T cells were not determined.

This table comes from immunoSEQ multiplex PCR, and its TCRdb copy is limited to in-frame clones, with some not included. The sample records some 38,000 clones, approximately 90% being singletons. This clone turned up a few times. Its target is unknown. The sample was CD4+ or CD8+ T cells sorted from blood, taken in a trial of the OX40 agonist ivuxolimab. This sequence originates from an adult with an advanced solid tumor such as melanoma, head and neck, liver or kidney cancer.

CDR3 sequence reads: CASSEMDRREPQHF. The DNA for the CDR3 is TGTGCCAGCAGTGAAATGGACCGCCGGGAGCCCCAGCATTTT. The rearrangement links TRBV2 to TRBJ1-5; D unclear. Germline V gives CDR1 SNHLY, CDR2 FYNNEI. The CDR3 loop spans 14 amino acids. V lost 2 bases, J lost 8 bases, and 13 bases lay in between. The complete variable domain, with remaining parts taken from reference TRBV2 and TRBJ1-5, reads EPEVTQTPSHQVTQMGQEVILRCVPISNHLYFYWYRQILGQKVEFLVSFYNNEISEKSEIFDDQFSVERPDGSNFTLKIRSTKLEDSAMYFCASSEMDRREPQHFGDGTRLSIL.